Below, 25 T cell receptor beta chains from the same sample are listed, as sequenced in a study of CD8 T cells in ankylosing spondylitis. Study-level points and caveats: It appeared that ankylosing spondylitis blood was characterized by a TCR beta motif of several highly homologous variants.

No antigen has been identified for these receptors. Using its own MiXCR run on the 5' RACE reads, TCRdb lists one record per CDR3 protein. The sample records about 800,000 distinct CDR3 sequences, roughly 10% being singletons. Sequencing was done on a sample of blood, either unsorted or a sorted T cell fraction (not recorded which). The receptors originated from a male donor with ankylosing spondylitis.

CDR3 DNA: TGTGCCAGCAGCTTAGGTGTGTCCAGGATCAATCAGCCCCAGCATTTT. It yields the protein CASSLGVSRINQPQHF. The rearrangement joins TRBV7-9 to TRBJ1-5; D gene uncertain. This CDR3 spans 16 amino acids. The germline CDR1 and CDR2 sequences are SEHNR and FQNEAQ (reference sequence). Trimming left V 1 base short and J 3 bases short, with 13 bases between.

V gene TRBV6-1 combines with J gene TRBJ2-3; 9 nucleotides line up with TRBD2. The CDR3 loop spans 16 amino acids. Unmatched junction bases numbered 12, after V lost 5 bases and J lost 6 bases. CDR1 is MNHNS, CDR2 SASEGT, per germline. The CDR3 bases are TGTGCCAGCAGTCGCTGGGGTAGCGGGGGCCTGGATACGCAGTATTTT. Translating it yields CASSRWGSGGLDTQYF.

The chain combines TRBV7-2 with TRBJ2-7; 9 bases match TRBD1. The germline V gene has CDR1 SGHTA and CDR2 FQGNSA. V lost 7 bases, J lost 7 bases, and 17 bases stayed unmatched. The CDR3 extends over 16 amino acids. CDR3 sequence (DNA): TGTGCCAGCACCCCACCTTCCGGGACAGGGTTCCGAGAGCAGTACTTC. This translates into CASTPPSGTGFREQYF.

The sample holds a few counts of this clonotype. The chain recombines TRBV29-1 with TRBJ2-3, with 10 bases aligning to TRBD1. Germline trimming cut 6 bases from V and 5 bases from J; bases unmatched to any gene: 8. The V gene's germline CDR1 is SQVTM and CDR2 ANQGSEA. The CDR3 extends over 14 amino acids. The CDR3 sequence: CSVETGGRGDTQYF. CDR3 in DNA: TGCAGCGTGGAGACAGGGGGCAGGGGAGATACGCAGTATTTT.

This clonotype was seen only a few times. Written as DNA, the CDR3 is TGTGCCAGCAGCGGGGGGGCAGTCCTGAACACTGAAGCTTTCTTT. This translates into CASSGGAVLNTEAFF. The chain joins TRBV9 to TRBJ1-1; D is perhaps TRBD1 (6 bases). This CDR3 is 15 amino acids long. V shed 3 bases and J shed 0 bases, with 12 bases lying between them. CDR1 and CDR2 (germline): SGDLS, YYNGEE.

This clonotype was counted ten times or more. CDR3 sequence reads: CSAHINPRDTQYF. In DNA, the CDR3 is TGCAGTGCCCATATCAACCCCCGAGATACGCAGTATTTT. The chain carries TRBV20-1 and TRBJ2-3; D unresolved. This CDR3 is built from 13 residues. Trimming left V 6 bases short and J 5 bases short, with 15 bases between. Germline values: CDR1 DFQATT, CDR2 SNEGSKA (reference sequence).

This chain uses TRBV5-5 with TRBJ2-5; D is ambiguous. V lost 3 bases, J lost 1 base, and 7 bases lay in between. The germline V gene has CDR1 SGHKS and CDR2 YYEKEE (reference sequence). CDR3 length: 13 amino acids. Here the CDR3 reads CASSSEFQETQYF. In DNA form, the CDR3 reads TGTGCCAGCAGCTCGGAGTTCCAAGAGACCCAGTACTTC.

This clonotype was recorded a few times. J is TRBJ2-5 and V is TRBV10-3; the match to TRBD2 covers 7 bases. CDR1 ENHRY and CDR2 SYGVKD come from the germline V gene. V shed 3 bases, J shed 1 base, and the junction held 8 bases outside the gene matches. This CDR3 spans 16 amino acids. The CDR3 DNA reads as TGTGCCATCAGTGAAAGGTGGGGGGGGATCCAAGAGACCCAGTACTTC. As protein: CAISERWGGIQETQYF.

The sample holds many counts of this clonotype. This chain joins TRBV20-1 and TRBJ2-1, with D hard to call. CDR3 length: 12 amino acids. With 3 bases removed from V and 3 bases from J, the gap between germline ends came to 6 bases. CDR1 is DFQATT and CDR2 is SNEGSKA in the germline V gene (reference sequence). CDR3 coding DNA: TGCAGTGCTAGTAAGGACTACAATGAGCAGTTCTTC. It is translated as CSASKDYNEQFF.

This clonotype was observed a handful of times. The chain recombines TRBV4-3 with TRBJ1-4; 7 positions agree with TRBD1. The germline V gene encodes CDR1 LGHNA and CDR2 YSLEER. J gave up 0 bases and V 3 bases, and 13 bases lay outside the gene matches. The CDR3 loop spans 19 amino acids. CDR3 bases: TGCGCCAGCAGCCAGCGGATTCGGGACAGCTTTGCAACTAATGAAAAACTGTTTTTT. Translated: CASSQRIRDSFATNEKLFF.

The chain is built from TRBV7-2 and TRBJ2-5, with no clear D. Germline values: CDR1 SGHTA, CDR2 FQGNSA. The ends were cut back, 4 bases at V and 5 bases at J, with 11 bases in the middle. The CDR3 totals 13 residues. The CDR3 reads CASSSLFGETQYF. The CDR3 DNA sequence: TGTGCCAGCAGCTCCCTATTTGGGGAGACCCAGTACTTC.

Only a few counts were recorded for this clonotype. V and J are TRBV20-1 and TRBJ2-5, with TRBD1 matching over 9 bases. The V and J ends lost 7 bases and 5 bases, in that order; junction bases with no gene match: 14. The CDR3 totals 15 residues. Germline assignment: CDR1 DFQATT and CDR2 SNEGSKA (reference sequence). The DNA for the CDR3 is TGCAGTGGATATAGAACAGGGGGCGAAACGGAGACCCAGTACTTC. Its protein is CSGYRTGGETETQYF.

The chain joins TRBV7-2 to TRBJ2-1, with D unclear. This CDR3 comprises 14 residues. V lost 5 bases and J 14 bases, leaving 22 bases between the germline ends. Per germline, CDR1 SGHTA and CDR2 FQGNSA. The CDR3, as DNA: TGTGCCAGCAGCCCCGAGAGCTCTAGTAAAAGGAAGTTCTTC. This encodes CASSPESSSKRKFF.

The chain joins TRBV9 to TRBJ2-1; TRBD1 agrees at 12 bases. Unmatched junction bases numbered 15, after V lost 7 bases and J lost 10 bases. Germline V gives CDR1 SGDLS, CDR2 YYNGEE. CDR3 size: 16 residues. Written as DNA, the CDR3 is TGTGCCAGCGCACTCCCATCGGGACAGGGGGCTTGGGAGCAGTTCTTC. Its translation: CASALPSGQGAWEQFF.

This clonotype was counted a few times. This rearrangement joins TRBV5-1 to TRBJ2-7; D not certain. From germline, CDR1 is SGHRS and CDR2 YFSETQ. The V end lost 5 bases, the J end lost 1 base, and 13 bases lay between the germline ends. The CDR3 is made up of 14 amino acids. CDR3 nucleotide sequence: TGCGCCAGCAGTTTGATTGTGACTTCCTACGAGCAGTACTTC. Translated: CASSLIVTSYEQYF.

This clonotype was seen at least ten times. This chain links TRBV7-8 with TRBJ2-7; 8 bases agree with TRBD1. The CDR3 covers 17 residues. Germline V gene sequence: CDR1 SGHVS, CDR2 FQNEAQ. Trimming took 2 bases from V and 5 from J; bases not matched to a gene: 14. CDR3 residues: CASSLRLVGQGKHEQYF. CDR3 in DNA: TGTGCCAGCAGCTTAAGATTGGTCGGACAGGGTAAACACGAGCAGTACTTC. The complete variable domain, with remaining parts taken from reference TRBV7-8 and TRBJ2-7, reads GAGVSQSPRYKVAKRGQDVALRCDPISGHVSLFWYQQALGQGPEFLTYFQNEAQLDKSGLPSDRFFAERPEGSVSTLKIQRTQQEDSAVYLCASSLRLVGQGKHEQYFGPGTRLTVT.

This clonotype was recorded many times. This chain links TRBV29-1 with TRBJ1-2; D is ambiguous. Germline V gives CDR1 SQVTM, CDR2 ANQGSEA. The CDR3 spans 11 residues. Between the trimmed V and J ends, which lost 3 bases and 8 bases, there was a span of 10 bases. The CDR3 sequence is CSVDMAGGYTF. The CDR3 coding sequence is TGCAGCGTTGATATGGCGGGCGGCTACACCTTC.

This clonotype turned up a few times. The chain employs TRBV20-1 and TRBJ1-2, with unresolved D. The CDR3 sequence is 15 residues long. The germline gives CDR1 DFQATT, CDR2 SNEGSKA (reference sequence). V shed 0 bases and J shed 1 base, with 12 bases lying between them. In DNA form, the CDR3 reads TGCAGTGCTAGAGACGACGTTATCCTTAACTATGGCTACACCTTC. This encodes CSARDDVILNYGYTF.

The chain couples TRBV20-1 to TRBJ2-7; 9 bases map to TRBD1. The junction had 6 bases not matched to a gene; V was cut back by 3 bases and J by 6 bases. Germline CDR1 and CDR2: DFQATT and SNEGSKA (reference sequence). The length of the CDR3 is 13 residues. This CDR3 is CSARGTGMAEQYF. CDR3 nucleotide sequence: TGCAGTGCTAGGGGGACAGGGATGGCCGAGCAGTACTTC.

The rearrangement links TRBV6-5 to TRBJ2-1; 10 nucleotides match TRBD2. Trimming at V came to 3 bases and at J to 2 bases, leaving 10 bases not matched to a gene. The CDR3 consists of 18 residues. CDR1 is MNHEY and CDR2 is SVGAGI in the germline V gene. CDR3 protein: CASSYSAFGLAAYNEQFF. The CDR3 DNA reads as TGTGCCAGCAGTTATTCGGCCTTCGGACTAGCGGCCTACAATGAGCAGTTCTTC.

This rearrangement joins TRBV5-4 to TRBJ2-3; the match to TRBD2 covers 7 bases. The length of the CDR3 is 16 residues. V was clipped by 4 bases and J by 4 bases; unmatched bases: 12. Germline assignment: CDR1 SGHNT and CDR2 YYREEE (reference sequence). The CDR3 loop reads CASSHPAGRGSDTQYF. The CDR3 DNA follows: TGTGCCAGCAGCCATCCAGCGGGGAGAGGTTCAGATACGCAGTATTTT. The variable domain in full, with the rest retrieved from reference TRBV5-4 and TRBJ2-3, is ETGVTQSPTHLIKTRGQQVTLRCSSQSGHNTVSWYQQALGQGPQFIFQYYREEENGRGNFPPRFSGLQFPNYSSELNVNALELDDSALYLCASSHPAGRGSDTQYFGPGTRLTVL.

Of note for this clonotype: A much more abundant neighbour one base away suggests this may be a read error. This chain links TRBV20-1 with TRBJ2-2; tentatively, D is TRBD2 (6 bases). Germline CDR1 reads DFQATT; CDR2 reads SNEGSKA (reference sequence). Between the trimmed V and J ends, which lost 4 bases and 8 bases, there was a span of 20 bases. CDR3 length: 15 residues. The CDR3 coding sequence is TGCAGTGCTATGGAGGGGAGTCAGTTTTCGGGGGAGCTGTTTTTT. Its protein is CSAMEGSQFSGELFF.

This clonotype was counted only a few times. The CDR3 DNA reads as TGTGCCAGCAGTTTTCAAGGGACTTACATTTCGGGTGGCTACACCTTC. This codes for CASSFQGTYISGGYTF. V usage is TRBV12-3 or TRBV12-4 and J usage is TRBJ1-2, with D possibly TRBD1 on 5 matching bases. There are 16 residues in the CDR3. Trimming stripped 3 bases from V and 7 bases from J, with 21 bases between.

The rearrangement uses TRBV27 and TRBJ1-1; TRBD1 aligns across 7 bases. CDR1 is MNHEY, CDR2 SMNVEV, per germline (reference sequence). V trimming: 6 bases; J trimming: 4 bases; junction bases outside the gene matches: 8. CDR3 length: 14 amino acids. The CDR3 loop reads CASSFTGVSTEAFF. CDR3 in DNA: TGTGCCAGCAGCTTCACAGGGGTCAGCACTGAAGCTTTCTTT.

This clonotype has a handful of counts. The V call is TRBV10-1, the J call TRBJ1-1, with a possible D match to TRBD1 (5 bases). Deletions cut 7 bases from V and 6 bases from J, with 15 bases between. The CDR3 extends over 13 amino acids. The germline V gene encodes CDR1 WNHNN and CDR2 SYGVQD (reference sequence). The DNA for the CDR3 is TGCGCCAGCAAAGACAGTTGGGAAGCTGAAGCTTTCTTT. It codes for CASKDSWEAEAFF.